This is a list of T cell receptor beta chains from one sample in a study of blood T cells in healthy people across ages. TCRdb independently ran MiXCR on the 5' RACE reads; one entry per CDR3 protein. The sample lists about 800,000 distinct CDR3 sequences, about 47% occurring once. Sequences were obtained from blood. Source of these receptors: an elderly man in good health. CDR3s include the opening cysteine and the closing phenylalanine or tryptophan. The D gene is left open where the match is weak. Rows may omit the clone size; those that give it use once, few, many or a size class.

-	-	TRBV20-1	TRBJ2-1	TGCAGTGCTAGGCCCTCTGCAGGCAGAGTAAATGAGCAGTTCTTC	CSARPSAGRVNEQFF
-	few	TRBV28	TRBJ2-7	TGTGCCAGCAGAGGACCCGCCTACGAGCAGTACTTC	CASRGPAYEQYF
-	-	TRBV2	TRBJ2-2	TGTGCCAGCAGGGGGACACGCACCGGGGAGCTGTTTTTT	CASRGTRTGELFF
-	-	TRBV13	TRBJ2-1	TGTGCCAGCAGCCCCTATGGGGTGAGAACCTACAATGAGCAGTTCTTC	CASSPYGVRTYNEQFF
-	-	TRBV10-3	TRBJ1-5	TGTGCCATCAGCCCAGGGATGAGCAATCAGCCCCAGCATTTT	CAISPGMSNQPQHF
TRBD1	-	TRBV4-1	TRBJ2-3	TGCGCCAGCAGCCAAGAGGCGGGGACAGGGGGCTCAACGCAGTATTTT	CASSQEAGTGGSTQYF
-	-	TRBV20-1	TRBJ2-3	TGCAGTGCTCCCCTGCGGGCGGGACTTGCAGATACGCAGTATTTT	CSAPLRAGLADTQYF
TRBD2	few	TRBV11-1	TRBJ2-1	TGTGCCAGCAGCCGCAGATGGGGACTAGCGGGAGGGCCGAGCAATGAGCAGTTCTTC	CASSRRWGLAGGPSNEQFF
-	-	TRBV7-2	TRBJ2-5	TGTGCCAGCAGCTTATCGACAGCGACAAACCGCGGGCAGTACTTC	CASSLSTATNRGQYF
-	-	TRBV12-3/TRBV12-4	TRBJ2-7	TGTGCCAGCAGTAGAGGACCTTACGTACGCAGCGAGCAGTACTTC	CASSRGPYVRSEQYF
-	-	TRBV29-1	TRBJ2-3	TGCAGCCCCCGGACAGGCACAGATACGCAGTATTTT	CSPRTGTDTQYF
TRBD2	few	TRBV7-2	TRBJ2-1	TGTGCCAGCAGCCGACAGGGTCTAGCGGGAGTAAGGAATGAGCAGTTCTTC	CASSRQGLAGVRNEQFF
TRBD2	-	TRBV12-3/TRBV12-4	TRBJ2-1	TGTGCCAGCAGCCGGACTAGCCGGGGTGAGCAGTTCTTC	CASSRTSRGEQFF
TRBD1	few	TRBV19	TRBJ2-1	TGTGCCATTGCACCGTCGGGACAGGCTGGCAATGAGCAGTTCTTC	CAIAPSGQAGNEQFF
-	few	TRBV27	TRBJ2-6	TGTGCCAGCAGTTTACGTCCTTCTGGGGCCAACGTCCTGACTTTC	CASSLRPSGANVLTF
-	-	TRBV11-1	TRBJ2-5	TGTGCCAGCAGCTTGGAGAATGAGCAGTACTTC	CASSLENEQYF
-	few	TRBV28	TRBJ2-4	TGTGCCAGCAGCTGGGACTCAGCCAAAAACATTCAGTACTTC	CASSWDSAKNIQYF
TRBD1	-	TRBV11-3	TRBJ2-3	TGTGCCAGCGGGGACAGGGGGACAGATACGCAGTATTTT	CASGDRGTDTQYF
-	-	TRBV28	TRBJ1-2	TGTGCCAGCAGTCCTACCTCGGTATATGGCTACACCTTC	CASSPTSVYGYTF
-	-	TRBV15	TRBJ2-3	TGTGCCACCAGCAGAGATATCATAGATACGCAGTATTTT	CATSRDIIDTQYF
TRBD1	many	TRBV12-3/TRBV12-4	TRBJ2-1	TGTGCCAGCACCTACAGGGGGATTGAGCAGTTCTTC	CASTYRGIEQFF
-	-	TRBV7-2	TRBJ2-7	TGTGCCAGCAGCTTCGGCATCCTCTACGAGCAGTACTTC	CASSFGILYEQYF
TRBD1	-	TRBV5-1	TRBJ2-6	TGCGCCAGCGGCCGGGACAGGCTAAGCTCTGGGGCCAACGTCCTGACTTTC	CASGRDRLSSGANVLTF
TRBD1	-	TRBV19	TRBJ1-4	TGTGCCACCCAAACAGGGGATGCAACTAATGAAAAACTGTTTTTT	CATQTGDATNEKLFF
TRBD2	few	TRBV20-1	TRBJ2-7	TGCAGTGCTACCGGACTAGCAGGAGAGCCCTACGAGCAGTACTTC	CSATGLAGEPYEQYF
-	-	TRBV9	TRBJ2-3	TGTGCCAGCAGCCCCGGGACTCAAACAGATACGCAGTATTTT	CASSPGTQTDTQYF
-	many	TRBV10-3	TRBJ2-3	TGTGCCATCAGTGGTGGAGCCAGGATGTCAGATACGCAGTATTTT	CAISGGARMSDTQYF
-	few	TRBV12-3/TRBV12-4	TRBJ2-5	TGTGCCAGCAGCACAGTTCCGGAGACCCAGTACTTC	CASSTVPETQYF
-	-	TRBV28	TRBJ1-2	TGTGCCAGCAGTTTATTGGGCAGGGGAGACGGCTACACCTTC	CASSLLGRGDGYTF
-	-	TRBV10-2	TRBJ1-2	TGCGCCAGCAGTGAGTCATTGGGGGGCTATGGCTACACCTTC	CASSESLGGYGYTF
-	-	TRBV12-5	TRBJ2-7	TGTGCTAGTGGTTATGAGCCGGCGACCGAGCAGTACTTC	CASGYEPATEQYF
-	-	TRBV7-2	TRBJ2-6	TGTGCCACCGACGGCGGAACCGGGGCCAACGTCCTGACTTTC	CATDGGTGANVLTF
-	many	TRBV29-1	TRBJ2-3	TGCAGCGTTGAGGGACGGGGACGCCCGACAGATACGCAGTATTTT	CSVEGRGRPTDTQYF
TRBD2	-	TRBV7-2	TRBJ2-3	TGTGCCAGCAGCCCCTTAGCGGGAGGGCAGGGAGATACGCAGTATTTT	CASSPLAGGQGDTQYF
TRBD2	few	TRBV18	TRBJ2-7	TGTGCCAGCTCAAGGACTAGCGGACCCTACGAGCAGTACTTC	CASSRTSGPYEQYF
TRBD2	-	TRBV12-3/TRBV12-4	TRBJ2-1	TGTGCCAGCATCCTTATCCTAGCGGGAGGGCCCAATGAGCAGTTCTTC	CASILILAGGPNEQFF
TRBD1	few	TRBV20-1	TRBJ2-5	TGCAGTACGCCGGGACAGCTTTCCAATGAGCAGTACTTC	CSTPGQLSNEQYF
-	many	TRBV10-3	TRBJ2-7	TGTGCCATCACCGATGGGCAGAGAAGCTCCTACGAGCAGTACTTC	CAITDGQRSSYEQYF
TRBD2	few	TRBV5-1	TRBJ2-2	TGCGCCAGCAGGAGCGGGAGCTCGGTCACCGGGGAGCTGTTTTTT	CASRSGSSVTGELFF
-	-	TRBV9	TRBJ2-7	TGTGCCAGCAGCGACACGGGGGGCTCGAGCGAGCAGTACTTC	CASSDTGGSSEQYF
-	few	TRBV5-1	TRBJ2-5	TGCGCCAGCAGCTTGGATAGCGGATACAATGAGCAGTACTTC	CASSLDSGYNEQYF
-	few	TRBV4-3	TRBJ2-5	TGCGCCAGCAGCCTCGCTAAGGGGTACCAAGAGACCCAGTACTTC	CASSLAKGYQETQYF
TRBD2	-	TRBV20-1	TRBJ2-3	TGCAGTGCCGAGACTAGCGGGAGGGCCCGAGATACGCAGTATTTT	CSAETSGRARDTQYF
-	few	TRBV28	TRBJ2-1	TGTGCCAGCAGTTTAAGTCCCTCCTACAATGAGCAGTTCTTC	CASSLSPSYNEQFF
-	-	TRBV29-1	TRBJ2-3	TGCAGCGTTGAACCTAATACGACGCCGAGCACAGATACGCAGTATTTT	CSVEPNTTPSTDTQYF
-	-	TRBV6-1	TRBJ2-1	TGTGCCAGCAGTGAAGCCGAGACAGCAACTGACAATGAGCAGTTCTTC	CASSEAETATDNEQFF
-	few	TRBV20-1	TRBJ2-1	TGCAGTGCTAGAGGAGCCGATGCCTACAATGAGCAGTTCTTC	CSARGADAYNEQFF
-	-	TRBV12-3/TRBV12-4	TRBJ2-3	TGTGCCAGCAGTGACGACCCAGTGGGAACAGATACGGAGTATTTT	CASSDDPVGTDTEYF
TRBD1	-	TRBV11-1	TRBJ2-1	TGTGCCAGCAGCCCTGGGACAGGTACCGTCAATGAGCAGTTCTTC	CASSPGTGTVNEQFF
-	once	TRBV27	TRBJ2-7	TGTGCCAGCAGACACCCAAGGGAGCAGTACTTC	CASRHPREQYF
-	-	TRBV21-1	TRBJ2-7	TGTGCCAGCAGCAAAGGGACGATTACCTACGAGCAGTACTTC	CASSKGTITYEQYF
-	few	TRBV5-1	TRBJ2-1	TGCGCCAGCAGCTTGGCCTTAAACTCCTACAATGAGCAGTTCTTC	CASSLALNSYNEQFF
-	many	TRBV27	TRBJ2-1	TGTGCCAGCAGCCGAGAGACCGGGGGTTACAATGAGCAGTTCTTC	CASSRETGGYNEQFF
-	-	TRBV5-1	TRBJ2-3	TGCGCCAGCAGCTTGGACGGCCGGCTACGCACAGATACGCAGTATTTT	CASSLDGRLRTDTQYF
TRBD2	few	TRBV19	TRBJ2-4	TGTGCCAGTAGTTCGGGCCCCGAGCGGGAGCAGTACTTC	CASSSGPEREQYF
-	-	TRBV27	TRBJ1-3	TGTGCCAGCAGGTCGACAAGCTCTGGAAACACCATATATTTT	CASRSTSSGNTIYF
TRBD2	once	TRBV9	TRBJ2-5	TGTGCCAGCAGCGCTAGCGGGACAAACCAAGAGACCCAGTACTTC	CASSASGTNQETQYF
TRBD2	few	TRBV2	TRBJ2-1	TGTGCCAGCAGTACCGGGACTAGCATCTATGAGCAGTTCTTC	CASSTGTSIYEQFF
-	-	TRBV2	TRBJ2-7	TGTGCCAGCAGTGAAGTGGGTCAGACCAAGTACTTC	CASSEVGQTKYF
-	-	TRBV12-3/TRBV12-4	TRBJ2-3	TGTGCCAGCAGTTCACGGAACAGGGAGTCAGATACGCAGTATTTT	CASSSRNRESDTQYF